A selection of T cell receptor beta chains follows, all from one sample in a study of blood T cell repertoires in COVID-19. The assay was immunoSEQ multiplex PCR, and TCRdb's table has in-frame clones only and misses some. The table has under 170,000 clones, about 90% seen once; the top ten hold about 4.2%. The specimen sequenced was peripheral blood. These receptors came from a woman aged 55-70 years with active or convalescent COVID-19. Each CDR3 is given with its conserved first and last residue.

V	J	CDR3
TRBV5-1	TRBJ1-6	CASRKEGQLNSPLHF
TRBV19	TRBJ1-5	CASSLRGNQPQHF
TRBV6-4	TRBJ1-2	CASSDGGTGNGYTF
TRBV5-1	TRBJ1-2	CASSPGTGGGTYGYTF
TRBV4-3	TRBJ1-3	CASSEGTGGGNTIYF
TRBV7-9	TRBJ2-7	CASSLMSGSYEQYF
TRBV6-5	TRBJ2-2	CASSYSGQGAGELFF
TRBV3-1/TRBV3-2	TRBJ2-5	CASSHLAGGPETQYF
TRBV2	TRBJ2-1	CASRQAGLADNEQFF
TRBV6-5	TRBJ1-1	CASFDPGQGSEAFF
TRBV5-1	TRBJ1-6	CASSLGDRGDSPLHF
TRBV11-2	TRBJ2-1	CASSLASEYNEQFF
TRBV12-5	TRBJ2-5	CASVVSGGETQYF
TRBV11-2	TRBJ1-6	CASSEGQGEWSPLHF
TRBV9	TRBJ2-7	CASSISGTAYEQYF
TRBV3-1/TRBV3-2	TRBJ1-2	CASSQGQGGKVGYTF
TRBV6-2/TRBV6-3	TRBJ1-2	CASSYGDTSYGYTF
TRBV3-1/TRBV3-2	TRBJ1-6	CASSQDGQGNSPLHF
TRBV7-2	TRBJ2-1	CASTPVGLANNEQFF
TRBV14	TRBJ1-6	CASSSGWDSYNSPLHF
TRBV6-1	TRBJ2-1	CASSEAGSSYNEQFF
TRBV19	TRBJ2-6	CASSAFGQGLSGANVLTF
TRBV19	TRBJ1-6	CASSPGQENSPLHF
TRBV10-3	TRBJ2-3	CAIGRDKGSTDTQYF
TRBV19	TRBJ1-1	CASSMTGSRGVTEAFF
TRBV5-7	TRBJ2-7	CASRPPHPGTGPREQYF
TRBV9	TRBJ2-3	CASSVGPGRGDTQYF